The clone carrying this T cell receptor beta chain has a count of ten or more. Its target is unknown. V lost 3 bases to trimming and J lost 5 bases, with 16 bases between them. Germline lookup yields CDR1 SQVTM and CDR2 ANQGSEA. The CDR3 extends over 14 amino acids. This sample stems from a study of molecular identifiers for immune sequencing clone quantification. Study-level findings and limits: Spiked TCR RNA from one Jurkat cell reportedly showed up when mixed among around 1 million naive cells. Clone sizes could be underestimated for highly expanded clones when identical TCR molecules share a barcode.

Naive CD8 sequencing libraries were generated from approximately 20,000 to 1,000,000 sorted cells, with 10%, 30% or 50% RNA as input. One entry per CDR3 protein, called by TCRdb with MiXCR from the PCR reads. Among about 500,000 distinct CDR3 sequences listed, around 23% were seen once. The sequencing input was naive CD8+ T cells from blood, with Jurkat cell RNA spiked in. Subset in this sample: FACS-sorted CD8+CD4-CCR7+CD45RA+ naive T cells. The chain has TRBV29-1 and TRBJ2-5, with TRBD2 as a possible D gene (6 bases). This TCR was sampled from a human donor in good health. Some libraries in this study had Jurkat cell RNA spiked in. DNA for the CDR3: TGCAGCGTTGAGGGGCGGGGAGGTCTGGAGACCCAGTACTTC. Translating it yields CSVEGRGGLETQYF.